A selection of T cell receptor beta chains follows, all from one sample in a study of T cell responses to AZD1222 COVID-19 vaccine. TCRdb's table, derived via immunoSEQ multiplex PCR, lists solely in-frame clones and lacks some. The table has 95,000 to 100,000 clones, about 82% seen once. The sample was peripheral blood, taken on day 0 of AZD1222 vaccination. These receptor sequences come from an adult in good health. Each CDR3 is given without its conserved first and last residue.

J | V | CDR3
TRBJ2-3 | TRBV2 | ASSLLAGGTDTQY
TRBJ1-2 | TRBV9 | ASSVDPITPGPQGGYT
TRBJ2-1 | TRBV7-7 | ASSSSGRLKEQF
TRBJ1-6 | TRBV7-9 | ASSLDNSPLH
TRBJ2-1 | TRBV20-1 | SASPEEYSYNEQF
TRBJ1-2 | TRBV4-2 | ASSQDARYYGYT
TRBJ2-7 | TRBV5-6 | ASSLPGQVIYEQY
TRBJ1-3 | TRBV10-3 | AISGTGGFSGNTIY
TRBJ2-7 | TRBV5-4 | ASSPGGYYEQY
TRBJ2-4 | TRBV6-5 | ASSYTDSDKNIQY
TRBJ2-3 | TRBV18 | ASSPSASRTDTQY
TRBJ2-7 | TRBV6-2/TRBV6-3 | ASSYSTPQVGVRDEQY
TRBJ1-5 | TRBV6-5 | ASRMRGYSNQPQH
TRBJ1-1 | TRBV27 | ASSWDRGNSNTEAF
TRBJ2-4 | TRBV30 | AWSVGLQNIQY
TRBJ2-2 | TRBV18 | ASSTRDTFTGELF
TRBJ2-7 | TRBV27 | ASSHGQLASYEQY
TRBJ1-2 | TRBV30 | AWSRDRGSYGYT
TRBJ1-2 | TRBV18 | ASSPQGTQVAGEYYGYT
TRBJ2-1 | TRBV2 | ASSVYRDSNEQF
TRBJ1-1 | TRBV28 | ASSLDRGSGTEAF
TRBJ1-1 | TRBV12-3/TRBV12-4 | ASRGEGEAF
TRBJ2-7 | TRBV28 | ASSRGQLWDPARLSYEQY
TRBJ1-6 | TRBV7-2 | ASSLDAAGTGHSPLH
TRBJ1-2 | TRBV11-2 | ASSSDWNYGYT
TRBJ2-5 | TRBV28 | ASRMAGQETQY
TRBJ2-2 | TRBV27 | ASRRDINTGELF
TRBJ2-2 | TRBV24-1 | ATRGQGDTGELF
TRBJ1-5 | TRBV28 | ASRAPNQPQH
TRBJ1-3 | TRBV4-1 | ASSQAVLSGNTIY
TRBJ2-7 | TRBV28 | ASRRDRAAYEQY
TRBJ1-2 | TRBV27 | ASSSPGQGHYGYT
TRBJ1-1 | TRBV18 | ASSPQTGGNEAF
TRBJ2-3 | TRBV5-6 | ASSGGTMGSRDTQY
TRBJ1-3 | TRBV5-1 | ASSLAGVFSGNTIY
TRBJ2-2 | TRBV29-1 | SVEAVEIPNTGELF